This T cell receptor beta chain was retrieved from a study of T cell changes during pregnancy in multiple sclerosis. TCRdb keeps only in-frame clones here, not all; method: immunoSEQ multiplex PCR. The repertoire holds around 31,000 clones, with roughly 88% as singletons. The CDR3 totals 13 residues. Germline CDR1 SGHTA, CDR2 FQGTGA. V lost 5 bases, J lost 8 bases, and 10 bases lay in between. The sample in question was CD4+ T cells from peripheral blood mononuclear cells, obtained in the first trimester of pregnancy. V and J are TRBV7-3 and TRBJ1-6; D ambiguous. The clonotype originates from a female donor in good health, enrolled as a control in a pregnancy study. The CDR3 protein is CASSLNSDSPLHF. Written as DNA, the CDR3 is TGTGCCAGCAGCCTGAACAGTGATTCACCCCTCCACTTT.